This entry concerns a single TCR beta chain. Original analysis: It was from reference gene primer amplification that nucleated cell counts were estimated. TCRdb's copy holds only in-frame clones and misses some; the assay was immunoSEQ multiplex PCR. D and trimming were read from the DNA, whereas the V and J calls and clone size are those reported in that table. The table includes about 95,000 clones, 75% to 90% detected once. This entry belongs to a study of blood T cell repertoires in COVID-19. Overall study: The study drew acute and convalescent COVID-19 samples from the United States, Italy and Spain. PBMCs, B-cell-depleted T cells, or T cells provided the cDNA or gDNA that made up the material.

The length of the CDR3 is 15 residues. Trimming shortened V by 1 base and J by 7 bases, and 11 bases separated the two germline ends. The germline gives CDR1 SGHAT, CDR2 FQNNGV. The receptor comes from a woman aged 70-85 years with acute or convalescent COVID-19. J is TRBJ1-6 and V is TRBV11-2; D remains unclear. Material: peripheral blood. In DNA, the CDR3 is TGTGCCAGCAGCTTAGTACCGGGAGGGAATTCACCCCTCCACTTT. Its translation: CASSLVPGGNSPLHF.